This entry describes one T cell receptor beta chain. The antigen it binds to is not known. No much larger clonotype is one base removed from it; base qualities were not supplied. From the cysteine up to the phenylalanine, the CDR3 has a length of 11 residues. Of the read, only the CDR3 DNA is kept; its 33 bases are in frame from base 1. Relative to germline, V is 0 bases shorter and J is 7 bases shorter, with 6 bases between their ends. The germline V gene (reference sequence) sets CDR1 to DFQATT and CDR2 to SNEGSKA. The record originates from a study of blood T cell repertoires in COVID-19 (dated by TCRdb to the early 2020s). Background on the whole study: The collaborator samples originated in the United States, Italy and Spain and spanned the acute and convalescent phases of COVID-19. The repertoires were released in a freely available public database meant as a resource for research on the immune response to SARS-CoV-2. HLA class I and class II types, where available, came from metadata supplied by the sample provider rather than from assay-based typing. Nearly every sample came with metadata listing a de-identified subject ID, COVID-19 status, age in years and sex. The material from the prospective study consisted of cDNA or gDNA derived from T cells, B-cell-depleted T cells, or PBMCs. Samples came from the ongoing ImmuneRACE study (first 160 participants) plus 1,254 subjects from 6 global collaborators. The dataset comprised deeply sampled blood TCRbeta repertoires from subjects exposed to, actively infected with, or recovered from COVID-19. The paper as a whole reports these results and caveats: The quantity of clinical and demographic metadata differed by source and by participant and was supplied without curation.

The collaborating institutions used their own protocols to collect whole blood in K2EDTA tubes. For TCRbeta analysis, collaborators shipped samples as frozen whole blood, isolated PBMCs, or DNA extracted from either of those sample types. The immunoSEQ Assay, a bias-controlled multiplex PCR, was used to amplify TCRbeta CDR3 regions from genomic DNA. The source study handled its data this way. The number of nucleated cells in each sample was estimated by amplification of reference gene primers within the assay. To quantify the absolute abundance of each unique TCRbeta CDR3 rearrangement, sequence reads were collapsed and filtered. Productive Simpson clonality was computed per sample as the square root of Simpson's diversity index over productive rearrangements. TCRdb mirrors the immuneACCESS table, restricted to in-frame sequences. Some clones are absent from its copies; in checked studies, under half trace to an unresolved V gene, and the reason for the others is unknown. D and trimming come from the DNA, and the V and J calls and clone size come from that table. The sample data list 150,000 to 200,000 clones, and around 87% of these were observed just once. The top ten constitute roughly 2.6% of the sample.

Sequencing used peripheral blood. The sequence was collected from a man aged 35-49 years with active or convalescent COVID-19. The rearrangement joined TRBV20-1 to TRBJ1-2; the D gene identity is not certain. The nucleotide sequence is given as TGCAGTGCTAGAGACCGGGTTGGCTACACCTTC. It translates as CSARDRVGYTF.